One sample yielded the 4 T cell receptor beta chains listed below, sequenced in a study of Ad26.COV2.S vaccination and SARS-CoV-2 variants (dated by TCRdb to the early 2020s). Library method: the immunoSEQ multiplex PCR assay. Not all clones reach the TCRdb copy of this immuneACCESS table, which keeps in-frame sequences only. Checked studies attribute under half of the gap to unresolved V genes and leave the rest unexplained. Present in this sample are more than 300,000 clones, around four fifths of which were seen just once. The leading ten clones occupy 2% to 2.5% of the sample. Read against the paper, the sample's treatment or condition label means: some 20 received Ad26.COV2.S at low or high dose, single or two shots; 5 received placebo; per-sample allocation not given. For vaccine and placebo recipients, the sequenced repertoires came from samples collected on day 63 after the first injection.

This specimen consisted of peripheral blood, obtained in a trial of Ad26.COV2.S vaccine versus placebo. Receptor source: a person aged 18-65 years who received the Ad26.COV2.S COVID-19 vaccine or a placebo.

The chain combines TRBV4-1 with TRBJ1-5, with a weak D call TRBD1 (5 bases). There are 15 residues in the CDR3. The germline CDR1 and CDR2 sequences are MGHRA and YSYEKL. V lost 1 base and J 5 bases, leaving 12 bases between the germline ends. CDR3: CASSQGRGRYQPQHF. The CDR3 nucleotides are TGCGCCAGCAGCCAAGGGAGGGGCCGATATCAGCCCCAGCATTTT.

The DNA for the CDR3 is TGTGCCAGTTACCCCTTCGGCAGGACAGAAGAGACCCAGTACTTC. It is translated as CASYPFGRTEETQYF. The chain recombines TRBV28 with TRBJ2-5; tentatively, D is TRBD1 (6 bases). The CDR3 is 15 residues long. Germline V CDR1 and CDR2: MDHEN, SYDVKM. The V end lost 9 bases, the J end lost 3 bases, and 20 bases lay between the germline ends.

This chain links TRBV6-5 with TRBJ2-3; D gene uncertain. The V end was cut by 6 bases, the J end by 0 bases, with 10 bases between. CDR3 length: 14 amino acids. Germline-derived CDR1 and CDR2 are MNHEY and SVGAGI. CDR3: CASSQVFSTDTQYF. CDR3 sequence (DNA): TGTGCCAGCAGCCAAGTCTTTAGCACAGATACGCAGTATTTT.

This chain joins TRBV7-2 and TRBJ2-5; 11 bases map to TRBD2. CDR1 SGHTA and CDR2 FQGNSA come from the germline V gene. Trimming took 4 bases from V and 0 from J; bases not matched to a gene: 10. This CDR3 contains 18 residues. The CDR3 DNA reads TGTGCCAGCAGCTCCCCCCGGCCTAGCGGGGGGAACCAAGAGACCCAGTACTTC. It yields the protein CASSSPRPSGGNQETQYF.